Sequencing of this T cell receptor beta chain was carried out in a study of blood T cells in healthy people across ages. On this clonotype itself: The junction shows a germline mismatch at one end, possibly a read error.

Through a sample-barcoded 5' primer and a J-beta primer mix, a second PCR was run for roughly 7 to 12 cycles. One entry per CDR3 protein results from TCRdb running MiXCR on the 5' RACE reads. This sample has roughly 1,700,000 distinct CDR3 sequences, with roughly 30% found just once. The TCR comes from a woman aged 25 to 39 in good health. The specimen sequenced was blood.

The CDR3 spells CCVGTGAYEQYF. In nucleotides, the CDR3 is TGCTGCGTGGGAACAGGGGCCTACGAGCAGTACTTC. This chain joins TRBV29-1 and TRBJ2-7; 7 bases align to TRBD1. The CDR3 has 12 residues. Germline V gene sequence: CDR1 SQVTM, CDR2 ANQGSEA.